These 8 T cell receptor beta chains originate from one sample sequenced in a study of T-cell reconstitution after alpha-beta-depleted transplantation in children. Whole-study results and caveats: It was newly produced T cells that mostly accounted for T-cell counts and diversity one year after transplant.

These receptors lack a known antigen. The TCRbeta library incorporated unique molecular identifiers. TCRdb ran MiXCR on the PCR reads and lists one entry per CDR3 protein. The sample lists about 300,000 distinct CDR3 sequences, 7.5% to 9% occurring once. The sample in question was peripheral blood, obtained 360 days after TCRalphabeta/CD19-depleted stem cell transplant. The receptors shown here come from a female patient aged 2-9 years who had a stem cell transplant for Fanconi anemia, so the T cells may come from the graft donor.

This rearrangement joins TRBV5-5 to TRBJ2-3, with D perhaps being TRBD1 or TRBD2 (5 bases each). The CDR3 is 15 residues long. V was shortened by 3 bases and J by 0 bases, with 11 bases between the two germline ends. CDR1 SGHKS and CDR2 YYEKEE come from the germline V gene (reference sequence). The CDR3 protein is CASSSRDASTDTQYF. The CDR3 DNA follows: TGTGCCAGCAGCTCCCGGGACGCTAGCACAGATACGCAGTATTTT.

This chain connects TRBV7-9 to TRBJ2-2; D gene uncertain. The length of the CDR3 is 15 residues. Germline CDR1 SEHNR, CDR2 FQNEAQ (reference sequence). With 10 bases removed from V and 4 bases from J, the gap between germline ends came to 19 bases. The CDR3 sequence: CATAPTAGGTGELFF. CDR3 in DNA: TGTGCCACAGCCCCTACAGCTGGCGGCACCGGGGAGCTGTTTTTT.

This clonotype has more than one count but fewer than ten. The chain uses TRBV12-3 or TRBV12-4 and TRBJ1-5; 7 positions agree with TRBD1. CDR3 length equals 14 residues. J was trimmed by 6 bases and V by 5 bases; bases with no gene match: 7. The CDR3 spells CASSPNRGGQPQHF. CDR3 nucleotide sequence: TGTGCCAGCAGTCCCAACAGGGGCGGTCAGCCCCAGCATTTT.

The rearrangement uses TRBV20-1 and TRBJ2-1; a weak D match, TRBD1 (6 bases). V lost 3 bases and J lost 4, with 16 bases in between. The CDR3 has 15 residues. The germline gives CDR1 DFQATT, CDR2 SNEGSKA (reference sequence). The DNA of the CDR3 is TGCAGTGCTAGCGTACTCCCCGGGACATACAATGAGCAGTTCTTC. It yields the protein CSASVLPGTYNEQFF.

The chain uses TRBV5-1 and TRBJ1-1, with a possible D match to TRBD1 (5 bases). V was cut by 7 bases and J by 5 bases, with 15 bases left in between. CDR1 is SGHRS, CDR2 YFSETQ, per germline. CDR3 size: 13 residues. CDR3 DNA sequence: TGCGCCAGCGGGGATTGGGGGGAAACTGAAGCTTTCTTT. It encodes CASGDWGETEAFF.

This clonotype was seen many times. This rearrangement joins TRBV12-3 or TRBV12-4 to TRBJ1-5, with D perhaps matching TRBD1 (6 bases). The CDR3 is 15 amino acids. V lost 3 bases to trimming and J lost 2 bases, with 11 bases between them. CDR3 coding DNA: TGTGCCAGCAGTTTTACAGGGTACGGCAATCAGCCCCAGCATTTT. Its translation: CASSFTGYGNQPQHF.

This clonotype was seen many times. CDR3 DNA: TGCGCCAGCAGCTTGAGCACGGGGATCACAACTAATGAAAAACTGTTTTTT. This gives the protein CASSLSTGITTNEKLFF. The gene calls are TRBV5-1 and TRBJ1-4; D is unclear. The CDR3 runs to 17 residues. Germline-derived CDR1 and CDR2 are SGHRS and YFSETQ. V lost 1 base to trimming and J lost 0 bases, with 13 bases between them.

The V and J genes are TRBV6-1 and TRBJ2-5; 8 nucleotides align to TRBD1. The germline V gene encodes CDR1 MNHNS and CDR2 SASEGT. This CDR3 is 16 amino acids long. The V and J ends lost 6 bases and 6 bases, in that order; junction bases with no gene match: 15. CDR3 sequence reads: CASSPLTGEVWKTQYF. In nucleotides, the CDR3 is TGTGCCAGCAGCCCATTGACAGGGGAGGTTTGGAAGACCCAGTACTTC.